This TCR beta chain was identified in a study of cytomegalovirus exposure and HLA in healthy donors. Study-wide results and caveats: It was shown in a later analysis that HLA-associated TCR beta chains were more clonally expanded than other, equally common chains. TCR beta chain V- and J-gene trimming was linked, in a later analysis, to a missense variant in DCLRE1C. Cytomegalovirus status was reportedly diagnosed by the classifier with high specificity and sensitivity.

Vbeta (60) and Jbeta (13) primers were used in the PCR. Profiled with immunoSEQ multiplex PCR; TCRdb holds only in-frame clones, not every one. The sample yields 95,000 to 150,000 clones, 80% seen once. This CDR3 is built from 19 residues. V gave up 5 bases and J gave up 2 bases; unmatched junction bases: 19. Germline CDR1 SEHNR, CDR2 FQNEAQ (reference sequence). Notes on this clone: The antigen remains unidentified.

The chain recombines TRBV7-9 with TRBJ1-1, with TRBD1 matching over 8 bases. This clonotype was sampled from a female donor in good health and CMV-seropositive. Source material: PBMCs. The CDR3 sequence is CASSLPPRWQGAFNTEAFF. In nucleotides, the CDR3 is TGTGCCAGCAGCCTCCCCCCGAGATGGCAGGGGGCCTTTAACACTGAAGCTTTCTTT.